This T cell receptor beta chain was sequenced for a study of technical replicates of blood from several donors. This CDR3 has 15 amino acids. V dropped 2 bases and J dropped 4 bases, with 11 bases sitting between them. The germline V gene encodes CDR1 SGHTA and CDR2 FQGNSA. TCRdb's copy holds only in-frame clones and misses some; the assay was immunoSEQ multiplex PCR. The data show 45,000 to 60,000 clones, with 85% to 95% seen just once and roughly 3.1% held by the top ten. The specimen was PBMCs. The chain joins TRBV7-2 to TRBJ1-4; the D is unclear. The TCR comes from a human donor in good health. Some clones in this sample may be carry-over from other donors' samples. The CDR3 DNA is TGTGCCAGCAGCTTAAGGCAATCGGGTAATGAAAAACTGTTTTTT. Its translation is CASSLRQSGNEKLFF.